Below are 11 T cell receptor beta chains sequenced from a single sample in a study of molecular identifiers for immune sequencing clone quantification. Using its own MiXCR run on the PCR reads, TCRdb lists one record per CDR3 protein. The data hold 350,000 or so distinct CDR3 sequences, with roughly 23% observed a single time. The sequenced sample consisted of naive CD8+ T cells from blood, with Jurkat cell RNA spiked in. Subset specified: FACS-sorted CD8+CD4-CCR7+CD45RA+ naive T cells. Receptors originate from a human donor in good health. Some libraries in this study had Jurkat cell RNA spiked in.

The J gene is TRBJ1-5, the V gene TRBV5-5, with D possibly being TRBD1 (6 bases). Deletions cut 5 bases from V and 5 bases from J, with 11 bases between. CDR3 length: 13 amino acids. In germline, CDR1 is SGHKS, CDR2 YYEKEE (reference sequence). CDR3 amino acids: CASRGPGDQPQHF. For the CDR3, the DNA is TGTGCCAGCAGGGGACCAGGGGATCAGCCCCAGCATTTT.

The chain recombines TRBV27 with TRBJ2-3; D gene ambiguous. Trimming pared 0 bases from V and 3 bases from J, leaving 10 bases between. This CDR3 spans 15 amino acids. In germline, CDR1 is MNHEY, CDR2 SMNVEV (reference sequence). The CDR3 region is CASSLSGIVTDTQYF. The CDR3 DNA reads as TGTGCCAGCAGTTTATCTGGGATTGTTACAGATACGCAGTATTTT.

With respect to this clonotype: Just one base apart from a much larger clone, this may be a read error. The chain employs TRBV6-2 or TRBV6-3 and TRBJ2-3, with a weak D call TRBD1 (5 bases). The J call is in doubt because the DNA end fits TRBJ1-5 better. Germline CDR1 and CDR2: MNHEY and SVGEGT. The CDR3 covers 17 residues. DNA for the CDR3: TGTGCCAGCAGCAACTGGCCTCCGGGACTTCGCGCAGATACGCAGCATTTT. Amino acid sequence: CASSNWPPGLRADTQHF.

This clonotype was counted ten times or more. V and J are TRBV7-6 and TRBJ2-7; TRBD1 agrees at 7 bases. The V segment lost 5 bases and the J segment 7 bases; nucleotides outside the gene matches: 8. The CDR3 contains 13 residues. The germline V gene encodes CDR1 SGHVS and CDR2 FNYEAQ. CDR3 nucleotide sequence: TGTGCCAGCAGCCCCGGGACAGCGAGAGAGCAGTACTTC. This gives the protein CASSPGTAREQYF. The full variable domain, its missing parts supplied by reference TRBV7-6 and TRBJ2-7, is GAGVSQSPRYKVTKRGQDVALRCDPISGHVSLYWYRQALGQGPEFLTYFNYEAQQDKSGLPNDRFSAERPEGSISTLTIQRTEQRDSAMYRCASSPGTAREQYFGPGTRLTVT.

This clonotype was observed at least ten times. CDR3 residues: CASNLAGGFQETQYF. CDR3 in DNA: TGTGCCAGCAACCTAGCGGGAGGCTTCCAAGAGACCCAGTACTTC. The rearrangement links TRBV25-1 to TRBJ2-5; 11 bases match TRBD2. Per germline, CDR1 MGHDK and CDR2 SYGVNS. Trimming took 7 bases from V and 1 from J; bases not matched to a gene: 5. The CDR3 has 15 residues.

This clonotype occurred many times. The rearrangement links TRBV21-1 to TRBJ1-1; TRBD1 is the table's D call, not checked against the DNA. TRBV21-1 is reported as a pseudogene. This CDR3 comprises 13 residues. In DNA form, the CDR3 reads TGTGCCAGCAGCAAAGACGGGGGTACGGAAGCTTTCTTT. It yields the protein CASSKDGGTEAFF.

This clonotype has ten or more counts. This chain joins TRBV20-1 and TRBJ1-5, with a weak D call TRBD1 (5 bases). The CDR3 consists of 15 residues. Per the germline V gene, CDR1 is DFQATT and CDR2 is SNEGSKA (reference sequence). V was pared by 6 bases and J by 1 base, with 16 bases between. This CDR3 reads CSADTGGMSNQPQHF. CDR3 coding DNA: TGCAGTGCGGATACAGGTGGAATGAGCAATCAGCCCCAGCATTTT.

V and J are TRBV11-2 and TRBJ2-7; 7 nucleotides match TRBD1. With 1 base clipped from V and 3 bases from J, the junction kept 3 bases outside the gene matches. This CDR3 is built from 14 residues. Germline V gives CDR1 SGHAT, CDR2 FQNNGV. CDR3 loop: CASSLGGTDYEQYF. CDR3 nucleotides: TGTGCCAGCAGCTTAGGAGGGACAGACTACGAGCAGTACTTC. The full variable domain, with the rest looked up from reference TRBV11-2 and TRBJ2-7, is EAGVAQSPRYKIIEKRQSVAFWCNPISGHATLYWYQQILGQGPKLLIQFQNNGVVDDSQLPKDRFSAERLKGVDSTLKIQPAKLEDSAVYLCASSLGGTDYEQYFGPGTRLTVT.

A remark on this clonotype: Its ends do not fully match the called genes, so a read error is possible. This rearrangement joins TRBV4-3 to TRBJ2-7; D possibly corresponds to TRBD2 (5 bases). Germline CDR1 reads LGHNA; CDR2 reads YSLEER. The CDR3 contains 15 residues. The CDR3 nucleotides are TGCGCCAGCAGCCAAAGGACTGGCGGACTTTACGGGCAGTACTTC. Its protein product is CASSQRTGGLYGQYF.

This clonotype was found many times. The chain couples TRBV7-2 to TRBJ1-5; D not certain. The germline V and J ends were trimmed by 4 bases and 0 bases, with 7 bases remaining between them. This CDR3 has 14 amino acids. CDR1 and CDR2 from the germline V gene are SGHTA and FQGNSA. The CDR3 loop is CASSSPYSNQPQHF. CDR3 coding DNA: TGTGCCAGCAGCTCTCCGTATAGCAATCAGCCCCAGCATTTT.

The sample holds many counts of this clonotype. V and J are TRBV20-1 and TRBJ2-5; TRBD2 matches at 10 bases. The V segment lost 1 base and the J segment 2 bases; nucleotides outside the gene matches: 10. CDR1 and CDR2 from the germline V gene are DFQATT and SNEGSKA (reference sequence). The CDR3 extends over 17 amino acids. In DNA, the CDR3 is TGCAGTGCTAGAGTGGCTAGCGGGAGCCCGTGGCAAGAGACCCAGTACTTC. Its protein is CSARVASGSPWQETQYF.